A selection of T cell receptor beta chains follows, all from one sample in a study of CD8+ T cells in alopecia areata. Method: immunoSEQ multiplex PCR; TCRdb's copy keeps in-frame clones and lacks some. Of fewer than 200,000 clones listed, under 60% are singletons. This material consisted of CD8+ T cells sorted from blood, taken at week 24, from a patient treated with tofacitinib. The receptors were gathered from a human donor with alopecia areata. Each CDR3 is given without its conserved first and last residue. The order of the fields is J gene, V gene, D gene, CDR3 protein. D genes are given only for firm matches.

j_call: TRBJ1-2
v_call: TRBV29-1
d_call: NA
cdr3_aa: SVEGSPRANYGYT

j_call: TRBJ1-2
v_call: TRBV29-1
d_call: TRBD1
cdr3_aa: SVGGTGSHPNYGYT

j_call: TRBJ2-4
v_call: TRBV19
d_call: NA
cdr3_aa: ASSIETRRLFDIQY

j_call: TRBJ2-5
v_call: TRBV6-5
d_call: NA
cdr3_aa: ASSLLAGAPQETQY

j_call: TRBJ2-7
v_call: TRBV5-1
d_call: NA
cdr3_aa: ASSLAADGNYEQY

j_call: TRBJ1-1
v_call: TRBV5-1
d_call: NA
cdr3_aa: ASSLVSTEAF

j_call: TRBJ2-7
v_call: TRBV30
d_call: NA
cdr3_aa: AWSLGVYEQY

j_call: TRBJ1-1
v_call: TRBV29-1
d_call: NA
cdr3_aa: SVDLGNTEAF

j_call: TRBJ1-5
v_call: TRBV19
d_call: TRBD1
cdr3_aa: ASSNGDRGSNQPQH

j_call: TRBJ2-7
v_call: TRBV7-8
d_call: TRBD1
cdr3_aa: ASSPGQGGWTYEQY

j_call: TRBJ2-1
v_call: TRBV4-1
d_call: NA
cdr3_aa: ASSQSMAAGNEQF

j_call: TRBJ2-7
v_call: TRBV20-1
d_call: NA
cdr3_aa: SAPVLREQY

j_call: TRBJ1-6
v_call: TRBV14
d_call: TRBD1
cdr3_aa: ASSQVAGGGSPLH

j_call: TRBJ2-3
v_call: TRBV4-1
d_call: NA
cdr3_aa: ASGADTQY

j_call: TRBJ2-1
v_call: TRBV2
d_call: NA
cdr3_aa: ASSDSYNEQF

j_call: TRBJ1-1
v_call: TRBV2
d_call: TRBD1
cdr3_aa: ASSLGTGETEAF

j_call: TRBJ1-1
v_call: TRBV5-1
d_call: NA
cdr3_aa: ASSLEWAQGVTEAF

j_call: TRBJ2-2
v_call: TRBV29-1
d_call: NA
cdr3_aa: SGGSTGNTGELF

j_call: TRBJ1-6
v_call: TRBV12-5
d_call: NA
cdr3_aa: ASGLAGTPNSPLH

j_call: TRBJ1-2
v_call: TRBV29-1
d_call: NA
cdr3_aa: SVEQNRGDNYGYT

j_call: TRBJ2-4
v_call: TRBV2
d_call: TRBD2
cdr3_aa: ASRPGGGPKNIQY

j_call: TRBJ2-6
v_call: TRBV29-1
d_call: NA
cdr3_aa: SVLGLFPSGANVLT

j_call: TRBJ1-4
v_call: TRBV12-5
d_call: NA
cdr3_aa: ASGLDEKLF

j_call: TRBJ1-1
v_call: TRBV5-1
d_call: NA
cdr3_aa: ASRWRGEETEAF

j_call: TRBJ1-2
v_call: TRBV30
d_call: NA
cdr3_aa: AWSVIRGGYGYT

j_call: TRBJ2-1
v_call: TRBV4-1
d_call: NA
cdr3_aa: ASSQDLPSSYNEQF